Presented here are 32 T cell receptor beta chains from one specimen sequenced in a study of T cell responses to AZD1222 COVID-19 vaccine. Profiled with immunoSEQ multiplex PCR; TCRdb holds only in-frame clones, not every one. The sample records some 70,000 clones, 80% to 85% being singletons. Sequenced here: peripheral blood, sampled on day 0 of AZD1222 vaccination. Receptors originate from an adult in good health.

The CDR3 region has the DNA TGTGCCAGCAGCCAAGACAGGGGGAGTCAGCCCCAGCATTTT. This codes for CASSQDRGSQPQHF. This sequence joins TRBV7-2 and TRBJ1-5; 9 bases line up with TRBD1. Losses at the gene ends were 5 bases for V and 6 bases for J; bases not matched to a gene: 5. This CDR3 region has 14 residues. From germline, CDR1 is SGHTA and CDR2 FQGNSA.

The chain joins TRBV6-6 to TRBJ1-5; TRBD1 agrees at 8 bases. V lost 2 bases and J lost 3; bases outside the gene matches: 6. Germline assignment: CDR1 MNHNY and CDR2 SVGAGI (reference sequence). The CDR3 runs 16 residues. The CDR3 reads CASSYGDRGINQPQHF. In DNA, the CDR3 is TGTGCCAGCAGTTACGGTGACAGGGGAATCAATCAGCCCCAGCATTTT.

J is TRBJ1-5 and V is TRBV2; maybe TRBD1 (5 bases). V was shortened by 6 bases and J by 0 bases, with 12 bases between the two germline ends. The CDR3 contains 15 residues. Looked up from germline, CDR1 is SNHLY and CDR2 is FYNNEI. The CDR3 sequence is CASSGDGNSNQPQHF. In nucleotides, the CDR3 is TGTGCCAGCAGCGGGGACGGGAATAGCAATCAGCCCCAGCATTTT. Full variable domain (rest looked up from reference TRBV2 and TRBJ1-5): EPEVTQTPSHQVTQMGQEVILRCVPISNHLYFYWYRQILGQKVEFLVSFYNNEISEKSEIFDDQFSVERPDGSNFTLKIRSTKLEDSAMYFCASSGDGNSNQPQHFGDGTRLSIL.

The CDR3 loop reads CASITSSANGYTF. For the CDR3, the DNA is TGTGCCAGTATTACTTCCTCGGCGAATGGCTACACCTTC. The chain uses TRBV19 and TRBJ1-2; D not resolved. Looked up from germline, CDR1 is LNHDA and CDR2 is SQIVND (reference sequence). Deletions cut 7 bases from V and 6 bases from J, with 15 bases between. This CDR3 has 13 residues.

The gene calls are TRBV10-2 and TRBJ1-2, with 7 bases matching TRBD1. Trimming at V came to 6 bases and at J to 10 bases, leaving 2 bases not matched to a gene. The CDR3 runs to 10 residues. CDR1 is WSHSY, CDR2 SAAADI, per germline. DNA of the CDR3: TGCGCCAGCAGAGGGACAGACTACACCTTC. Amino acids: CASRGTDYTF.

V is TRBV7-9 and J is TRBJ2-3, with D unresolved. There are 11 residues in the CDR3. The V end lost 4 bases, the J end lost 10 bases, and 9 bases lay between the germline ends. Per germline, CDR1 SEHNR and CDR2 FQNEAQ (reference sequence). CDR3 sequence: CASSSLLAQYF. CDR3 nucleotides: TGTGCCAGCAGCTCGCTACTGGCGCAGTATTTT.

V usage is TRBV2 and J usage is TRBJ2-6; weak D call: TRBD2 (6 bases). The CDR3 length is 18 residues. The germline gives CDR1 SNHLY, CDR2 FYNNEI. The V end was cut by 10 bases, the J end by 0 bases, with 22 bases between. CDR3: CANPESGTGDSGANVLTF. CDR3 bases: TGTGCCAACCCAGAGTCCGGGACGGGGGACTCTGGGGCCAACGTCCTGACTTTC.

The V gene is TRBV9, the J gene TRBJ2-7; D is unclear. The CDR3 covers 16 residues. V was pared by 0 bases and J by 4 bases, with 17 bases between. Germline V gene data show CDR1 as SGDLS and CDR2 as YYNGEE. The CDR3 region is CASSVVSWADKYEQYF. The DNA of the CDR3 is TGTGCCAGCAGCGTAGTGAGTTGGGCAGACAAATACGAGCAGTACTTC.

The chain carries TRBV5-8 and TRBJ2-7; no definite D call. The CDR3 runs to 12 residues. The germline gives CDR1 SGHTS, CDR2 YDEGEE. V was trimmed by 3 bases and J by 0 bases, leaving 4 bases between them. CDR3 coding DNA: TGTGCCAGCAGCTCTAGCTCCTACGAGCAGTACTTC. Protein sequence: CASSSSSYEQYF.

This chain connects TRBV6-5 to TRBJ2-7, with a weak D call TRBD2 (6 bases). Per the germline V gene, CDR1 is MNHEY and CDR2 is SVGAGI. Trimming stripped 5 bases from V and 2 bases from J, with 16 bases between. There are 15 residues in the CDR3. The DNA for the CDR3 is TGTGCCAGCAGTCGGGGCGGGACGGAGGCCTACGAGCAGTACTTC. This sequence encodes CASSRGGTEAYEQYF.

The chain combines TRBV19 with TRBJ1-5, with D unclear. The CDR3 runs to 13 residues. Germline V CDR1 and CDR2: LNHDA, SQIVND (reference sequence). Trimming took off 7 bases at V and 1 base at J, with 8 bases between the two ends. The CDR3 DNA is TGTGCCAGTAAGCCGATGAGCAATCAGCCCCAGCATTTT. Its translation is CASKPMSNQPQHF.

The chain recombines TRBV10-1 with TRBJ2-1; D is unresolved. The CDR3 sequence is 14 residues long. The V end was cut by 0 bases, the J end by 5 bases, with 8 bases between. Per germline, CDR1 WNHNN and CDR2 SYGVQD (reference sequence). The CDR3 bases are TGCGCCAGCAGTGAGTCGGGCGCGGACAATGAGCAGTTCTTC. Translating gives CASSESGADNEQFF.

In DNA, the CDR3 is TGTGCCAGCAGTTCCCGGACAGGAGGAAACACCATATATTTT. Translating it yields CASSSRTGGNTIYF. The chain uses TRBV28 and TRBJ1-3; the match to TRBD1 covers 7 bases. The CDR3 is 14 residues long. Germline CDR1 reads MDHEN; CDR2 reads SYDVKM. Trimming cost V 4 bases and J 4 bases; bases outside gene matches: 4.

This clone appeared a few times. This chain joins TRBV9 and TRBJ1-4; no clear D. The CDR3 sequence is 16 residues long. Germline V gene data show CDR1 as SGDLS and CDR2 as YYNGEE. Trimming took 0 bases from V and 0 from J, leaving 9 bases between them. CDR3 protein: CASSVGGPATNEKLFF. CDR3 bases: TGTGCCAGCAGCGTAGGAGGTCCTGCAACTAATGAAAAACTGTTTTTT.

This chain uses TRBV30 with TRBJ1-5; TRBD1 is a possible D gene (5 bases). This CDR3 has 14 amino acids. Per germline, CDR1 GTSNPN and CDR2 SVGIG (reference sequence). V lost 1 base and J lost 4, with 11 bases in between. The CDR3 DNA follows: TGTGCCTGGAGTGCAGGGTTAGGGAATCAGCCCCAGCATTTT. Residues: CAWSAGLGNQPQHF.

V and J are TRBV7-9 and TRBJ1-2; D unresolved. Germline V gene lookup returns CDR1 SEHNR and CDR2 FQNEAQ (reference sequence). V was clipped by 1 base and J by 11 bases, with 20 bases between them. This CDR3 region has 15 residues. CDR3 region: CASSLGAFTGFGYTF. As DNA, the CDR3 is TGTGCCAGCAGCTTAGGGGCCTTTACCGGGTTTGGTTACACCTTC.

The gene calls are TRBV6-5 and TRBJ1-2, with D possibly matching TRBD1 (5 bases). There are 13 residues in the CDR3. The V end lost 6 bases, the J end lost 3 bases, and 11 bases lay between the germline ends. CDR1 is MNHEY and CDR2 is SVGAGI in the germline V gene. The CDR3 reads CASRSGLDYGYTF. In DNA, the CDR3 is TGTGCCAGCAGGTCAGGGTTGGACTATGGCTACACCTTC.

This chain joins TRBV11-1 and TRBJ1-2; possibly TRBD1 for D (6 bases). This CDR3 comprises 14 residues. The ends were cut back, 4 bases at V and 0 bases at J, with 9 bases in the middle. CDR1 and CDR2 (germline): SGHAT, FQDESV (reference sequence). In DNA form, the CDR3 reads TGTGCCAGCAGCTCAAGGACAGCTAACTATGGCTACACCTTC. Translated, it gives CASSSRTANYGYTF.

The chain employs TRBV12-3 or TRBV12-4 and TRBJ2-7, with a weak D call TRBD2 (5 bases). The CDR3 sequence is 13 residues long. V dropped 7 bases and J dropped 2 bases, with 12 bases sitting between them. The CDR3, as DNA: TGTGCCAGCAATCCCGGGATACCCTACGAGCAGTACTTC. Protein: CASNPGIPYEQYF.

The V gene is TRBV19, the J gene TRBJ1-4; weak D call: TRBD1 (6 bases). The CDR3 extends over 14 amino acids. Germline assignment: CDR1 LNHDA and CDR2 SQIVND (reference sequence). V gave up 6 bases and J gave up 7 bases, with 15 bases separating them. Here the CDR3 DNA reads TGTGCCAGTAGCCTACAGGGTTTCTCTGAAAAACTGTTTTTT. Its protein is CASSLQGFSEKLFF.

V usage is TRBV2 and J usage is TRBJ1-2; 7 bases align to TRBD1. There are 15 residues in the CDR3. V lost 7 bases and J lost 8; bases outside the gene matches: 16. Germline assignment: CDR1 SNHLY and CDR2 FYNNEI. This CDR3 reads CASTPLKDRANGYTF. As DNA, the CDR3 is TGTGCCAGCACCCCTCTCAAAGACAGGGCAAACGGCTACACCTTC. Full variable domain (outside the CDR3, taken from reference TRBV2 and TRBJ1-2): EPEVTQTPSHQVTQMGQEVILRCVPISNHLYFYWYRQILGQKVEFLVSFYNNEISEKSEIFDDQFSVERPDGSNFTLKIRSTKLEDSAMYFCASTPLKDRANGYTFGSGTRLTVV.

The chain employs TRBV9 and TRBJ1-2; 7 nucleotides line up with TRBD1. Germline assignment: CDR1 SGDLS and CDR2 YYNGEE. This CDR3 region has 15 residues. V dropped 2 bases and J dropped 4; count of bases not matched to a gene: 8. The CDR3 loop reads CASSVLPQGPYGYTF. The CDR3 nucleotides read TGTGCCAGCAGCGTCTTACCACAGGGGCCCTATGGCTACACCTTC.

The gene calls are TRBV6-5 and TRBJ2-7; D unresolved. Germline CDR1 and CDR2: MNHEY and SVGAGI. Trimming stripped 6 bases from V and 0 bases from J, with 6 bases between. This CDR3 has 12 amino acids. CDR3 in DNA: TGTGCCAGCAGCATTAACTCCTACGAGCAGTACTTC. Translating it yields CASSINSYEQYF.

The rearrangement links TRBV12-3 or TRBV12-4 to TRBJ1-2; 8 bases line up with TRBD1. Germline trimming cut 6 bases from V and 5 bases from J; bases unmatched to any gene: 2. CDR3 length: 12 residues. CDR3 in amino acids: CASRGTGYGYTF. The CDR3, as DNA: TGTGCCAGCAGGGGGACAGGATATGGCTACACCTTC.

V is TRBV2 and J is TRBJ2-7, with 11 bases lining up with TRBD2. Germline CDR1 and CDR2: SNHLY and FYNNEI. Trimming cost V 6 bases and J 6 bases; bases outside gene matches: 7. This CDR3 has 14 amino acids. The CDR3 sequence: CASRSGLAVIEQYF. DNA for the CDR3: TGTGCCAGCAGGTCGGGACTAGCGGTAATCGAGCAGTACTTC.

The rearrangement joins TRBV7-6 to TRBJ1-1; no clear D gene. Germline values: CDR1 SGHVS, CDR2 FNYEAQ. The CDR3 runs to 15 residues. V was cut by 1 base and J by 5 bases, with 14 bases left in between. The CDR3 loop reads CASSLVGSEQTEAFF. The CDR3 bases are TGTGCCAGCAGCTTAGTGGGCAGTGAACAGACTGAAGCTTTCTTT. The whole variable domain, remainder taken from reference TRBV7-6 and TRBJ1-1, is GAGVSQSPRYKVTKRGQDVALRCDPISGHVSLYWYRQALGQGPEFLTYFNYEAQQDKSGLPNDRFSAERPEGSISTLTIQRTEQRDSAMYRCASSLVGSEQTEAFFGQGTRLTVV.

This chain uses TRBV11-3 with TRBJ2-7, with 8 nucleotides matching TRBD2. Germline V gives CDR1 SGHNT, CDR2 YENEEA. This CDR3 has 13 residues. The J segment lost 4 bases and the V segment lost 5 bases, leaving 4 bases of the junction unmatched. The DNA of the CDR3 is TGTGCCAGCAGCCCTCGGGGGGGGTACGAGCAGTACTTC. Encoded protein: CASSPRGGYEQYF.

The chain employs TRBV28 and TRBJ1-2; 8 bases fit TRBD1. Looked up from germline, CDR1 is MDHEN and CDR2 is SYDVKM. Trimming at V came to 6 bases and at J to 4 bases, leaving 7 bases not matched to a gene. CDR3 length equals 14 residues. CDR3 sequence: CASSHETGAYGYTF. The CDR3 DNA is TGTGCCAGCAGCCACGAGACAGGGGCCTATGGCTACACCTTC.

This clone was found a few times. This chain uses TRBV2 with TRBJ1-3, with a tentative D call TRBD1 (5 bases). The CDR3 has 14 amino acids. In germline, CDR1 is SNHLY, CDR2 FYNNEI. Trimming took 6 bases from V and 0 from J, leaving 9 bases between them. DNA for the CDR3: TGTGCCAGCAGGGGGGGGAGCTCTGGAAACACCATATATTTT. It codes for CASRGGSSGNTIYF. Supplemented by reference TRBV2 and TRBJ1-3, the full variable domain reads EPEVTQTPSHQVTQMGQEVILRCVPISNHLYFYWYRQILGQKVEFLVSFYNNEISEKSEIFDDQFSVERPDGSNFTLKIRSTKLEDSAMYFCASRGGSSGNTIYFGEGSWLTVV.

This clone has more than one count but fewer than ten. V gene TRBV7-9 combines with J gene TRBJ1-5; the D is unclear. V lost 1 base and J 6 bases, leaving 4 bases between the germline ends. The CDR3 is 12 amino acids. Germline V gene sequence: CDR1 SEHNR, CDR2 FQNEAQ (reference sequence). CDR3 nucleotide sequence: TGTGCCAGCAGCTTAGGGAGTCAGCCCCAGCATTTT. Its translation is CASSLGSQPQHF.

The chain combines TRBV4-3 with TRBJ2-2; the D gene is possibly TRBD1 (5 bases). Germline assignment: CDR1 LGHNA and CDR2 YSLEER. The V end was cut by 1 base, the J end by 5 bases, with 17 bases between. The CDR3 is 17 residues long. CDR3 residues: CASSQATVNRWTGELFF. DNA for the CDR3: TGCGCCAGCAGCCAAGCGACAGTTAATAGGTGGACCGGGGAGCTGTTTTTT.

This chain connects TRBV29-1 to TRBJ2-1; 10 bases fit TRBD1. The CDR3 runs 13 residues. In germline, CDR1 is SQVTM, CDR2 ANQGSEA. The CDR3 DNA sequence: TGCAGAGCCGGGACAGGGGTCATAGGCGAGCAGTTCTTC. It is translated as CRAGTGVIGEQFF.